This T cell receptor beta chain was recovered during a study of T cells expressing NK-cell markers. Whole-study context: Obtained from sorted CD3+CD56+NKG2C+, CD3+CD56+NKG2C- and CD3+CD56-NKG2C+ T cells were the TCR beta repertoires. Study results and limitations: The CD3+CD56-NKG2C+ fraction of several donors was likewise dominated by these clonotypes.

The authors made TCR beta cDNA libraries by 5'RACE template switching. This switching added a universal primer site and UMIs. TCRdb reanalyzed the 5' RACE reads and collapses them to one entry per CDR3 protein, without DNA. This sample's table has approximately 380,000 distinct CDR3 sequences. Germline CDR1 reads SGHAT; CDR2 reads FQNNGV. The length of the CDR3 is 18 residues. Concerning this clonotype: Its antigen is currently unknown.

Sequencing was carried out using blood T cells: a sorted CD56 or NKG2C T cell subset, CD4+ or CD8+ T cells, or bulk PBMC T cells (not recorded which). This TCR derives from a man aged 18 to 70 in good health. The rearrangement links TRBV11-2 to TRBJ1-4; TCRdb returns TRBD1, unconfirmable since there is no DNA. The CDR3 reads CASSPGVRGHATNEKLFF.